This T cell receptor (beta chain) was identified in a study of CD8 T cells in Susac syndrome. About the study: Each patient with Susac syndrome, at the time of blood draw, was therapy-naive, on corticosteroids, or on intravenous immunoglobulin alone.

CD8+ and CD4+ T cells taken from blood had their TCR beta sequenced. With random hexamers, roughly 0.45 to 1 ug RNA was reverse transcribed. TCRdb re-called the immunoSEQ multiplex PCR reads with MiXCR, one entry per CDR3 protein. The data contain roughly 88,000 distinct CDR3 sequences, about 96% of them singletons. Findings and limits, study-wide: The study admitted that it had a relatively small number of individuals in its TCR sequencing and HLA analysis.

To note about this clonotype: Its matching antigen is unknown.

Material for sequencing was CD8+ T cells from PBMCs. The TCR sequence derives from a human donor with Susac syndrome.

The CDR3 loop reads CASSHGEDPGETQYF. In nucleotides, the CDR3 is TGTGCCAGCAGTCACGGTGAAGACCCTGGGGAGACCCAGTACTTC. V and J are TRBV9 and TRBJ2-5, with unresolved D. Germline V gives CDR1 SGDLS, CDR2 YYNGEE. CDR3 length equals 15 residues. Trimming removed 5 bases at V and 5 bases at J, with 19 bases between.